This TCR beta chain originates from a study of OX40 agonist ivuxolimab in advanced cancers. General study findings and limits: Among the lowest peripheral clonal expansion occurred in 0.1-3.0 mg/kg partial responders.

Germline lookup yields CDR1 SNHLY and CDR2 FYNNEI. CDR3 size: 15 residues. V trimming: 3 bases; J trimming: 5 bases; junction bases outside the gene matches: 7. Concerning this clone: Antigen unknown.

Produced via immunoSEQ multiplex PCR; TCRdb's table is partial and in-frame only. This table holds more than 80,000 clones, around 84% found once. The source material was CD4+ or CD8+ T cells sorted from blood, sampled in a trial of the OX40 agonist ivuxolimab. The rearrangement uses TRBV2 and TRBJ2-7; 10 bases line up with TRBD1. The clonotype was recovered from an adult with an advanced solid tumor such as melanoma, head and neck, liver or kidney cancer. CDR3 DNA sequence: TGTGCCAGCAGTGACCTGACAGGGGGCAACGACGAGCAGTACTTC. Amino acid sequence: CASSDLTGGNDEQYF.